This TCR beta chain was sequenced for a study of blood T cell repertoires in COVID-19. Study context: Specimens from acute and convalescent COVID-19 originated in the United States, Italy and Spain. The cDNA or gDNA used as material had been derived from T cells, B-cell-depleted T cells, or PBMCs.

In its sample, this clone was seen a few times. Original analysis: Estimated nucleated cell counts came from reference gene primer amplification. Here immunoSEQ multiplex PCR was the method, and the copy in TCRdb shows in-frame clones only, minus some. V and J calls and clone size are as listed in that table; D and trimming were resolved from the DNA. The table lists about 130,000 clones, roughly two thirds of them singletons, with under 2.5% in the top ten. CDR1 SGDLS and CDR2 YYNGEE come from the germline V gene. The CDR3 sequence is 15 residues long. After removal of 4 bases from V and 3 bases from J, the junction contained 9 bases not matched to a gene.

The sequenced sample consisted of peripheral blood. The TCR was taken from a woman in her sixties or seventies with acute or convalescent COVID-19. V and J are TRBV9 and TRBJ2-7, with TRBD1 matching 8 bases. The CDR3 spells CASSPRQGIGYEQYF. As DNA, the CDR3 is TGTGCCAGCAGCCCCCGACAGGGGATCGGCTACGAGCAGTACTTC.